What follows describes a single T cell receptor (beta chain). The antigen remains unidentified. This entry belongs to a study of T cells in localized non-small cell lung cancer. General observations from the study: Sequencing involved a lone tumor region, leaving heterogeneity possible. For the top 100 tumor clones, a median about 56 also appeared in adjacent lung.

CDR1 and CDR2 from the germline V gene are GTSNPN and SVGIG (reference sequence). The CDR3 contains 14 residues. Trimming shortened V by 5 bases and J by 8 bases, and 18 bases separated the two germline ends. The data were produced by immunoSEQ multiplex PCR, yet TCRdb's version contains in-frame clones alone and is incomplete. The repertoire consists of tens of thousands of clones, with approximately 87% occurring once and the leading ten covering just under 2%. The V gene is TRBV30, the J gene TRBJ1-4; possible D gene TRBD1, 5 bases. The sample in question was peripheral blood, obtained before any cancer treatment. The clonotype was recovered from a woman aged 35-75 years with stage I lung adenocarcinoma. This CDR3 is CAWGANQGREKLFF. The CDR3, as DNA: TGTGCCTGGGGGGCGAATCAAGGGCGGGAAAAACTGTTTTTT. Full variable domain (outside the CDR3, taken from reference TRBV30 and TRBJ1-4): SQTIHQWPATLVQPVGSPLSLECTVEGTSNPNLYWYRQAAGRGLQLLFYSVGIGQISSEVPQNLSASRPQDRQFILSSKKLLLSDSGFYLCAWGANQGREKLFFGSGTQLSVL.